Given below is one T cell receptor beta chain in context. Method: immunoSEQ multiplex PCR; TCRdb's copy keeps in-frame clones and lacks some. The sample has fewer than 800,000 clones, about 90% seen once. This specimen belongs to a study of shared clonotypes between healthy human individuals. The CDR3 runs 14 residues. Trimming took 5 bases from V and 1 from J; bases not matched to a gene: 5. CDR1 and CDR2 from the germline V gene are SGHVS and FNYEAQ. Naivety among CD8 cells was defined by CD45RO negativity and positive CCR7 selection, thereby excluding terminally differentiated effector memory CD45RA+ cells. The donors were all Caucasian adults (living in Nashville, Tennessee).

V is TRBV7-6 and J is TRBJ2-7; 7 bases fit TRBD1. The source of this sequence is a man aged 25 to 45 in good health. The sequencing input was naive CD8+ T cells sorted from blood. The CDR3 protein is CASSVDRVSYEQYF. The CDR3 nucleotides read TGTGCCAGCAGCGTCGACAGGGTTTCCTACGAGCAGTACTTC.